The rows below give T cell receptor beta chains drawn from one sample of a study of CD8+ T cells in alopecia areata. Clones were sequenced by immunoSEQ multiplex PCR, and TCRdb holds only the in-frame ones, with some missing. Counted here are 80,000 or so clones, around 60% occurring once; the ten biggest clones make up about a quarter. This specimen was CD8+ T cells sorted from blood, taken at week 24, from a patient treated with tofacitinib. These receptors were taken from a human donor with alopecia areata. The CDR3 runs from the conserved cysteine through the conserved F or W. The order of the fields is CDR3 protein, CDR3 DNA, V gene, D gene, clone size, J gene. A D gene is named only where the DNA matches it firmly. Some rows mark clone size as missing; the rest say once, few, many or name a class of expanded clone.

CASSVMGGGAQETQYF	TGTGCCAGCAGCGTAATGGGCGGGGGGGCACAAGAGACCCAGTACTTC	TRBV9	TRBD2	-	TRBJ2-5
CASSPSAYEQYF	TGTGCCAGCAGTCCCTCTGCCTACGAGCAGTACTTC	TRBV27	-	-	TRBJ2-7
CASSFRGSNEQYF	TGCGCCAGCAGCTTCCGGGGTTCCAACGAGCAGTACTTC	TRBV5-1	-	-	TRBJ2-7
CSVSDENTGELFF	TGCAGCGTGAGCGACGAAAACACCGGGGAGCTGTTTTTT	TRBV29-1	-	few	TRBJ2-2
CASSLGRGQGLGEQFF	TGTGCCAGCAGCTTAGGGCGGGGACAGGGCTTGGGTGAGCAGTTCTTC	TRBV7-3	TRBD1	-	TRBJ2-1
CASSIILAGYNEQFF	TGTGCCAGTAGTATAATACTAGCGGGCTACAATGAGCAGTTCTTC	TRBV19	TRBD2	-	TRBJ2-1
CASSFLGQETQYF	TGTGCCAGCAGTTTTTTGGGTCAAGAGACCCAGTACTTC	TRBV27	-	-	TRBJ2-5
CASSQVLTVLSYGYTF	TGCGCCAGCAGCCAAGTTTTAACCGTCCTTTCGTATGGCTACACCTTC	TRBV4-1	-	-	TRBJ1-2
CAISESGNQETQYF	TGTGCCATCAGTGAGTCGGGAAACCAAGAGACCCAGTACTTC	TRBV10-3	-	-	TRBJ2-5
CASSLNPLGDTQYF	TGTGCCAGCAGCTTAAATCCCCTGGGAGATACGCAGTATTTT	TRBV7-3	-	few	TRBJ2-3
CASNLELSYEQYF	TGTGCCAGCAATTTGGAACTCTCCTACGAGCAGTACTTC	TRBV28	-	few	TRBJ2-7
CASSTGTSPNQPQHF	TGTGCCAGCAGCACCGGGACAAGTCCTAATCAGCCCCAGCATTTT	TRBV9	-	-	TRBJ1-5
CASTEGESIPPGTQYF	TGTGCCAGCACCGAAGGGGAGAGTATCCCCCCGGGGACCCAGTACTTC	TRBV2	-	-	TRBJ2-5
CASSLSYLGTSTDTQYF	TGTGCCAGCAGTTTATCATATTTGGGCACTAGCACAGATACGCAGTATTTT	TRBV28	-	-	TRBJ2-3
CASSQDNWGTSGGIEQFF	TGCGCCAGCAGCCAAGATAACTGGGGGACTAGCGGTGGGATCGAGCAGTTCTTC	TRBV4-3	TRBD2	once	TRBJ2-1
CASSLGWTAISYEQYF	TGTGCCAGCAGCTTGGGGTGGACGGCAATTTCCTACGAGCAGTACTTC	TRBV5-6	-	-	TRBJ2-7
CASSSYRGREKLFF	TGTGCCAGCAGTTCGTACAGGGGGCGAGAAAAACTGTTTTTT	TRBV27	TRBD1	-	TRBJ1-4
CASSYSKGTGQETQYF	TGTGCCAGCAGTTACTCGAAAGGGACAGGGCAAGAGACCCAGTACTTC	TRBV6-6	TRBD1	-	TRBJ2-5
CASSAGDGGRGNTIYF	TGTGCCAGCAGCGCCGGTGATGGGGGACGTGGAAACACCATATATTTT	TRBV27	-	few	TRBJ1-3
CASSQDRDGSSYEQYF	TGTGCCAGCAGCCAAGACCGGGACGGGAGCTCCTACGAGCAGTACTTC	TRBV4-2	-	-	TRBJ2-7
CASRSRGYLETQYF	TGTGCCAGCAGGAGTCGGGGTTACTTAGAGACCCAGTACTTC	TRBV5-6	-	-	TRBJ2-5
CAWSTGTGGREQYF	TGTGCCTGGAGCACAGGGACAGGGGGTCGTGAGCAGTACTTC	TRBV30	TRBD1	-	TRBJ2-7
CASSLKGGFPSTDTQYF	TGTGCCAGCAGCTTAAAGGGGGGATTTCCTAGCACAGATACGCAGTATTTT	TRBV7-3	-	-	TRBJ2-3
CASNQEALGNTEAFF	TGCGCCAGCAACCAAGAGGCACTCGGGAACACTGAAGCTTTCTTT	TRBV4-1	-	-	TRBJ1-1
CASSQDSAEPYETQYF	TGCGCCAGCAGCCAAGACTCCGCGGAACCCTATGAGACCCAGTACTTC	TRBV4-3	-	-	TRBJ2-5
CASNEAGGDTEAFF	TGTGCCAGCAACGAAGCAGGGGGGGACACTGAAGCTTTCTTT	TRBV9	TRBD1	-	TRBJ1-1
CASTLRTSGMSGEQFF	TGTGCCAGCACCCTAAGGACTAGCGGGATGTCTGGTGAGCAGTTCTTC	TRBV7-9	TRBD2	few	TRBJ2-1
CASSLPGLSPTYEQYF	TGCGCCAGCAGCCTGCCGGGGCTATCTCCAACCTACGAGCAGTACTTC	TRBV4-1	-	-	TRBJ2-7
CASIANPTGELFF	TGTGCCAGCATAGCCAATCCAACCGGGGAGCTGTTTTTT	TRBV5-6	-	-	TRBJ2-2
CATSQYDGSEQYF	TGTGCCACATCCCAGTACGACGGTTCCGAGCAGTACTTC	TRBV15	-	-	TRBJ2-7
CASSLSGTGNQPQHF	TGTGCCAGCAGCTTAAGTGGGACAGGGAATCAGCCCCAGCATTTT	TRBV7-9	TRBD1	-	TRBJ1-5
CASRNRDPDTQYF	TGTGCCAGCAGAAACAGGGACCCAGATACGCAGTATTTT	TRBV6-5	-	-	TRBJ2-3
CASSRGTQQYF	TGTGCCAGCAGCCGCGGGACACAGCAGTACTTC	TRBV27	-	once	TRBJ2-7
CATISTGAPYGYTF	TGTGCCACCATATCGACAGGGGCCCCCTATGGCTACACCTTC	TRBV25-1	TRBD1	-	TRBJ1-2
CASSQTLQGNYGYTF	TGTGCCAGCAGCCAGACATTACAGGGAAACTATGGCTACACCTTC	TRBV7-9	-	-	TRBJ1-2
CASSPGGANVLTF	TGTGCCAGCAGCCCTGGGGGGGCCAACGTCCTGACTTTC	TRBV7-9	-	-	TRBJ2-6
CSVDVFAGGRYEQFF	TGCAGCGTTGATGTCTTTGCGGGGGGCCGGTATGAGCAGTTCTTC	TRBV29-1	TRBD2	few	TRBJ2-1
CASSQSDSLYLGEQFF	TGCGCCAGCAGCCAATCGGACAGTCTCTACCTCGGTGAGCAGTTCTTC	TRBV4-1	-	-	TRBJ2-1
CASSRSRTGGQQPQHF	TGCGCCAGCAGCCGAAGTCGGACAGGAGGGCAGCAGCCCCAGCATTTT	TRBV4-3	TRBD1	-	TRBJ1-5
CAWSVLLNTEAFF	TGTGCCTGGAGTGTACTGTTGAACACTGAAGCTTTCTTT	TRBV30	-	-	TRBJ1-1
CASSWRDVELFF	TGTGCCAGCAGCTGGAGGGACGTGGAACTGTTTTTT	TRBV5-6	-	-	TRBJ1-4
CASSLYLARHEQFF	TGTGCCAGCAGCCTTTACCTAGCGCGCCATGAGCAGTTCTTC	TRBV13	-	few	TRBJ2-1